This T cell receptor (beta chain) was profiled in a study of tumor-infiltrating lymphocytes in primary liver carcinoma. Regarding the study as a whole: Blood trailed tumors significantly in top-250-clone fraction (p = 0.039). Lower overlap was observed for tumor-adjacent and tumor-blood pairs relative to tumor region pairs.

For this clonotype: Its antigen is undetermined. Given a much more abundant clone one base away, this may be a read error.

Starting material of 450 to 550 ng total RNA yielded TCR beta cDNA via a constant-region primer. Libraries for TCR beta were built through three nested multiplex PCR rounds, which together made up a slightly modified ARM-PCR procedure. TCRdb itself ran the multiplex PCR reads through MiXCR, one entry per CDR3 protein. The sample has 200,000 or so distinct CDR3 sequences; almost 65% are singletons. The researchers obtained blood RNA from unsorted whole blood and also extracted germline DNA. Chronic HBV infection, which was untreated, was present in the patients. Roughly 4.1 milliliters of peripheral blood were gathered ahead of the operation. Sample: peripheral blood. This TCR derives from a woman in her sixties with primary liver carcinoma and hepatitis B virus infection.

CDR3 nucleotide sequence: TGTGCCCGCAGCCCCGTGTCAGCCGAAAAACTGTTTTTT. Translation gives CARSPVSAEKLFF. V and J are TRBV12-3 or TRBV12-4 and TRBJ1-4; no clear D. The CDR3 totals 13 residues.